Presented here are 27 T cell receptor beta chains from one specimen sequenced in a study of graft-versus-host responses after intestinal transplantation. The protocol was immunoSEQ multiplex PCR, while the TCRdb copy is restricted to in-frame clones and leaves out a portion. The sample yields some 100,000 clones, about 90% seen once. No antigen has been assigned to these receptors. Sequenced material: unstimulated CD8+ T cells sorted from spleen or lymph node cells, taken before transplant. Receptors originate from a human donor who was the organ donor for an intestinal transplant.

The chain joins TRBV28 to TRBJ1-2; maybe TRBD1 (5 bases). Germline V gene sequence: CDR1 MDHEN, CDR2 SYDVKM. This CDR3 region has 13 residues. The ends were cut back, 2 bases at V and 4 bases at J, with 8 bases in the middle. The chain's CDR3 is CASSLAGRYGYTF. CDR3 sequence (DNA): TGTGCCAGCAGTTTAGCAGGGCGCTATGGCTACACCTTC.

V and J are TRBV13 and TRBJ1-3; no clear D gene. Germline values: CDR1 PRHDT, CDR2 FYEKMQ (reference sequence). The CDR3 sequence is 16 residues long. Trimming took off 5 bases at V and 8 bases at J, with 22 bases between the two ends. CDR3 in amino acids: CASSPRGGGFSDTIYF. Written as DNA, the CDR3 is TGTGCCAGCAGCCCCCGAGGTGGCGGGTTCAGCGACACCATATATTTT.

The CDR3 loop is CASSLDGGAGGTGELFF. The DNA for the CDR3 is TGCGCCAGCAGCTTGGATGGAGGAGCGGGAGGTACCGGGGAGCTGTTTTTT. This rearrangement joins TRBV5-1 to TRBJ2-2; the match to TRBD2 covers 9 bases. V was pared by 0 bases and J by 5 bases, with 8 bases of the junction left unmatched. Looked up from germline, CDR1 is SGHRS and CDR2 is YFSETQ. The CDR3 totals 17 residues.

The rearrangement joins TRBV2 to TRBJ2-7; 8 nucleotides align to TRBD2. The CDR3 loop spans 14 amino acids. Trimming removed 6 bases from V and 0 bases from J; junction bases left unmatched: 4. In germline, CDR1 is SNHLY, CDR2 FYNNEI. CDR3 sequence reads: CASRFGLASYEQYF. DNA of the CDR3: TGTGCCAGCAGGTTCGGACTAGCCTCCTACGAGCAGTACTTC.

This sequence joins TRBV13 and TRBJ2-3; 7 bases fit TRBD1. The V segment lost 5 bases and the J segment 5 bases; nucleotides outside the gene matches: 16. CDR3 length equals 17 residues. Germline CDR1 reads PRHDT; CDR2 reads FYEKMQ (reference sequence). The CDR3 nucleotides are TGTGCCAGCAGCGAAGGGTATGTGACAGGGTTTGGAGATACGCAGTATTTT. It codes for CASSEGYVTGFGDTQYF.

V usage is TRBV28 and J usage is TRBJ1-4, with D possibly matching TRBD1 (5 bases). Germline V lookup: CDR1 MDHEN, CDR2 SYDVKM. V lost 5 bases and J 7 bases, leaving 17 bases between the germline ends. The CDR3 runs 15 residues. Written as DNA, the CDR3 is TGTGCCAGCAGTGAACCCAGGGAGGTTGGTGAAAAACTGTTTTTT. This gives the protein CASSEPREVGEKLFF.

This chain joins TRBV5-6 and TRBJ1-1; weak D call: TRBD1 (5 bases). This CDR3 is built from 14 residues. The V end lost 1 base, the J end lost 4 bases, and 11 bases lay between the germline ends. Germline CDR1 is SGHDT and CDR2 is YYEEEE. The CDR3 DNA sequence: TGTGCCAGCAGCTTGCATGGGGGGAGCACTGAAGCTTTCTTT. This codes for CASSLHGGSTEAFF.

The chain recombines TRBV7-6 with TRBJ2-5; no reliable D call. The closer fit of TRBJ2-7 to the DNA end suggests the J call may be wrong. This CDR3 spans 12 amino acids. Germline lookup yields CDR1 SGHVS and CDR2 FNYEAQ. The CDR3 spells CASSPSSYEQYF. The DNA of the CDR3 is TGTGCCAGCAGCCCTAGCTCCTACGAGCAGTACTTC.

V usage is TRBV2 and J usage is TRBJ1-1; 7 bases match TRBD1. Germline V CDR1 and CDR2: SNHLY, FYNNEI. After removal of 7 bases from V and 4 bases from J, the junction contained 6 bases not matched to a gene. The CDR3 runs 13 residues. Here the CDR3 reads CASTHRGVTEAFF. In DNA, the CDR3 is TGTGCCAGCACCCACAGGGGAGTCACTGAAGCTTTCTTT.

The chain links TRBV6-5 to TRBJ1-1; 7 bases align to TRBD1. The junction had 6 bases not matched to a gene; V was cut back by 6 bases and J by 5 bases. The CDR3 totals 13 residues. Per the germline V gene, CDR1 is MNHEY and CDR2 is SVGAGI. CDR3 sequence: CASRGGTATEAFF. The CDR3 DNA reads as TGTGCCAGCAGGGGCGGGACAGCGACTGAAGCTTTCTTT.

The gene calls are TRBV5-6 and TRBJ2-5; the match to TRBD2 covers 8 bases. Germline assignment: CDR1 SGHDT and CDR2 YYEEEE. V gave up 2 bases and J gave up 4 bases; unmatched junction bases: 4. The CDR3 sequence is 14 residues long. CDR3 region: CASSFGSGVETQYF. The CDR3 coding sequence is TGTGCCAGCAGCTTTGGTAGCGGGGTAGAGACCCAGTACTTC.

The chain carries TRBV2 and TRBJ2-3; 7 bases align to TRBD2. Germline CDR1 SNHLY, CDR2 FYNNEI. V was clipped by 8 bases and J by 0 bases; unmatched bases: 11. There are 16 residues in the CDR3. CDR3 sequence (DNA): TGTGCCAGCTGCCGAGGGGTAGCGGGCAGCACAGATACGCAGTATTTT. It yields the protein CASCRGVAGSTDTQYF.

V is TRBV5-5 and J is TRBJ1-2; 7 bases fit TRBD1. V shed 1 base and J 4 bases; nucleotides not matched to a gene: 1. CDR3 length: 13 residues. Germline V lookup: CDR1 SGHKS, CDR2 YYEKEE (reference sequence). The DNA for the CDR3 is TGTGCCAGCAGCTTGAAGGGGGCCTATGGCTACACCTTC. Its protein product is CASSLKGAYGYTF.

V and J are TRBV28 and TRBJ1-5, with 9 bases that match TRBD1. The CDR3 extends over 15 amino acids. CDR1 and CDR2 from the germline V gene are MDHEN and SYDVKM. The ends lost 6 bases at V and 5 bases at J; junction bases unmatched: 8. CDR3 sequence reads: CASSLGDRVYQPQHF. Written as DNA, the CDR3 is TGTGCCAGCAGCCTCGGGGACAGGGTCTATCAGCCCCAGCATTTT.

The chain joins TRBV30 to TRBJ1-1; D unclear. This CDR3 is built from 14 residues. Germline-derived CDR1 and CDR2 are GTSNPN and SVGIG (reference sequence). V was trimmed by 0 bases and J by 8 bases, leaving 16 bases between them. CDR3 sequence: CAWSVMGPIEEAFF. In DNA, the CDR3 is TGTGCCTGGAGTGTAATGGGCCCCATAGAGGAAGCTTTCTTT. Combining the CDR3 with reference TRBV30 and TRBJ1-1 gives the whole variable domain SQTIHQWPATLVQPVGSPLSLECTVEGTSNPNLYWYRQAAGRGLQLLFYSVGIGQISSEVPQNLSASRPQDRQFILSSKKLLLSDSGFYLCAWSVMGPIEEAFFGQGTRLTVV.

The chain employs TRBV19 and TRBJ2-1, with D possibly matching TRBD1 (5 bases). Trimming removed 3 bases at V and 0 bases at J, with 15 bases between. The CDR3 has 17 residues. CDR1 is LNHDA and CDR2 is SQIVND in the germline V gene (reference sequence). CDR3 protein: CASSIQDISYSYNEQFF. The CDR3 coding sequence is TGTGCCAGTAGTATTCAGGACATTAGTTACTCCTACAATGAGCAGTTCTTC.

This chain links TRBV9 with TRBJ2-3, with D perhaps matching TRBD2 (6 bases). This CDR3 contains 16 residues. CDR1 is SGDLS and CDR2 is YYNGEE in the germline V gene. Trimming removed 4 bases at V and 6 bases at J, with 21 bases between. The CDR3 DNA reads as TGTGCCAGCAGCCCCCTTTATGGAGGGTTCGGGGATACGCAGTATTTT. It codes for CASSPLYGGFGDTQYF.

The rearrangement uses TRBV30 and TRBJ1-2; D unclear. The CDR3 is 18 amino acids. Trimming cost V 4 bases and J 0 bases, with 24 bases left between them. Germline-derived CDR1 and CDR2 are GTSNPN and SVGIG (reference sequence). The CDR3 loop reads CAWNDGRTETPANYGYTF. The CDR3 DNA reads as TGTGCCTGGAATGATGGGAGGACCGAAACCCCAGCTAACTATGGCTACACCTTC.

This clone showed up just once. The chain employs TRBV7-9 and TRBJ2-5; a possible D gene is TRBD1 (6 bases). CDR1 is SEHNR and CDR2 is FQNEAQ in the germline V gene (reference sequence). V was clipped by 4 bases and J by 5 bases, with 20 bases between them. The length of the CDR3 is 16 residues. The CDR3 sequence is CASSSLAGASWETQYF. In DNA, the CDR3 is TGTGCCAGCAGCTCACTCGCAGGGGCATCGTGGGAGACCCAGTACTTC.

J is TRBJ1-1 and V is TRBV29-1, with 10 bases matching TRBD1. The CDR3 loop spans 14 amino acids. The germline V gene has CDR1 SQVTM and CDR2 ANQGSEA. J was trimmed by 4 bases and V by 6 bases; bases with no gene match: 8. The CDR3, as DNA: TGCAGCGTCGGACAGGGGGATTCAGGCACTGAAGCTTTCTTT. Encoded protein: CSVGQGDSGTEAFF. The full variable domain, with the rest looked up from reference TRBV29-1 and TRBJ1-1, is SAVISQKPSRDICQRGTSLTIQCQVDSQVTMMFWYRQQPGQSLTLIATANQGSEATYESGFVIDKFPISRPNLTFSTLTVSNMSPEDSSIYLCSVGQGDSGTEAFFGQGTRLTVV.

The V gene is TRBV28, the J gene TRBJ1-1, with 8 positions matching TRBD1. The CDR3 is made up of 16 amino acids. The germline CDR1 and CDR2 sequences are MDHEN and SYDVKM. J gave up 0 bases and V 5 bases, and 8 bases lay outside the gene matches. CDR3 sequence reads: CASSLGQVIMNTEAFF. The CDR3, as DNA: TGTGCCAGCAGTCTGGGACAGGTGATTATGAACACTGAAGCTTTCTTT. Full variable domain (rest looked up from reference TRBV28 and TRBJ1-1): DVKVTQSSRYLVKRTGEKVFLECVQDMDHENMFWYRQDPGLGLRLIYFSYDVKMKEKGDIPEGYSVSREKKERFSLILESASTNQTSMYLCASSLGQVIMNTEAFFGQGTRLTVV.

This clone has only one observation. The V and J genes are TRBV27 and TRBJ1-1; D unresolved. Deletions cut 2 bases from V and 6 bases from J, with 16 bases between. The CDR3 totals 15 residues. Germline assignment: CDR1 MNHEY and CDR2 SMNVEV (reference sequence). The chain's CDR3 is CASSLARRLGAEAFF. In nucleotides, the CDR3 is TGTGCCAGCAGTTTAGCACGGAGGCTTGGCGCTGAAGCTTTCTTT.

The chain carries TRBV5-5 and TRBJ1-1; 12 positions agree with TRBD1. Germline values: CDR1 SGHKS, CDR2 YYEKEE (reference sequence). The CDR3 has 14 amino acids. The trim removed 2 bases at V and 7 bases at J, leaving 3 bases unmatched. This chain's CDR3 is CASSLGTGGGEAFF. CDR3 bases: TGTGCCAGCAGCTTAGGGACAGGGGGCGGTGAAGCTTTCTTT.

The CDR3 DNA reads TGCGCCAGCAGCTTGGGTCAGGGGAGCACTGAAGCTTTCTTT. This encodes CASSLGQGSTEAFF. V gene TRBV5-1 combines with J gene TRBJ1-1, with a tentative D call TRBD1 (6 bases). This CDR3 is 14 amino acids long. CDR1 and CDR2 (germline): SGHRS, YFSETQ. Trimming took off 0 bases at V and 4 bases at J, with 10 bases between the two ends.

This sequence joins TRBV15 and TRBJ2-5; 7 bases align to TRBD2. The CDR3 spans 13 residues. V lost 5 bases and J lost 3; bases outside the gene matches: 3. The germline V gene has CDR1 LNHNV and CDR2 YYDKDF (reference sequence). The CDR3 is CATSGRGEETQYF. CDR3 bases: TGTGCCACCAGCGGGAGGGGTGAAGAGACCCAGTACTTC.

This sequence joins TRBV28 and TRBJ2-1, with D uncertain. This CDR3 comprises 13 residues. Germline CDR1 and CDR2: MDHEN and SYDVKM. Trimming cost V 1 base and J 4 bases, with 5 bases left between them. CDR3 in amino acids: CASSLSSYNEQFF. Here the CDR3 DNA reads TGTGCCAGCAGTTTATCTTCGTACAATGAGCAGTTCTTC.

The genes are TRBV19 and TRBJ1-1, with D perhaps matching TRBD1 (6 bases). CDR3 size: 14 residues. Germline CDR1 is LNHDA and CDR2 is SQIVND (reference sequence). The V end was cut by 3 bases, the J end by 1 base, with 9 bases between. The CDR3 bases are TGTGCCAGTAGTATTATAGGGGGGAACACTGAAGCTTTCTTT. Amino acid sequence: CASSIIGGNTEAFF.